The following is a T cell receptor beta chain sequence with its context. Its antigen is not known. The data were produced by immunoSEQ multiplex PCR, yet TCRdb's version contains in-frame clones alone and is incomplete. The table lists 45,000 to 60,000 clones, 86% of them singletons. This entry belongs to a study of T cell clones after liver transplantation. On the study more broadly: Samples came from ITN030ST, which attempted immunosuppression withdrawal within 2 years of liver transplantation.

Sorting of unstimulated PBMCs yielded separate CD3+CD4+ and CD3+CD8+ fractions. Germline V CDR1 and CDR2: SNHLY, FYNNEI. V was cut by 3 bases and J by 6 bases, with 12 bases left in between. The CDR3 has 14 amino acids. Study outcomes and limitations: Conclusions were preliminary, with small, heterogeneous patient groups.

The sequencing used CD8+ T cells from blood, collected 12 months after liver transplant. The genes are TRBV2 and TRBJ2-1; no reliable D call. This clonotype originated in a human patient who received a liver transplant. Part of the T cells may come from the graft donor. The CDR3 loop is CASSDPYALNEQFF. The CDR3 DNA sequence: TGTGCCAGCAGTGACCCTTACGCCCTCAATGAGCAGTTCTTC.